This T cell receptor beta chain was recovered during a study of blood T cell repertoires in COVID-19. This study enrolled people aged roughly 18 to 89 from about two dozen US geographic areas. The protocol was immunoSEQ multiplex PCR, while the TCRdb copy is restricted to in-frame clones and leaves out a portion. The profile shows 100,000 to 150,000 clones, around 80% of them singletons. The CDR3 consists of 15 residues. V was pared by 3 bases and J by 5 bases, with 16 bases between. CDR1 and CDR2 (germline): SNHLY, FYNNEI. The rearrangement uses TRBV2 and TRBJ2-5; D perhaps matches TRBD2 (6 bases). This TCR was sampled from a man between 40 and 49 years old with acute COVID-19. The material sequenced was PBMCs or T cells enriched from blood (not recorded which). DNA for the CDR3: TGTGCCAGCAGTGACGGTCGGGGAGGTGGGGAGACCCAGTACTTC. This sequence encodes CASSDGRGGGETQYF.